These 26 T cell receptor beta chains were sequenced from one sample in a study of blood T cell repertoires in COVID-19. Using immunoSEQ multiplex PCR, the repertoire was profiled, and TCRdb retains in-frame clones only, with some absent. This sample has about 230,000 clones, with over 65% found just once. The sample consisted of peripheral blood. These receptor sequences come from a woman between 65 and 79 years old with active or convalescent COVID-19.

The chain uses TRBV7-8 and TRBJ1-1; no reliable D call. Germline V gene sequence: CDR1 SGHVS, CDR2 FQNEAQ. Trimming shortened V by 1 base and J by 4 bases, and 22 bases separated the two germline ends. This CDR3 region has 18 residues. This CDR3 is CASSLGVSGLAAGTEAFF. The CDR3 nucleotides are TGTGCCAGCAGCTTAGGTGTATCGGGGTTGGCTGCGGGCACTGAAGCTTTCTTT.

This clone was seen a handful of times. The chain uses TRBV5-1 and TRBJ2-1; TRBD1 matches at 10 bases. The ends lost 0 bases at V and 8 bases at J; junction bases unmatched: 5. Germline values: CDR1 SGHRS, CDR2 YFSETQ. The CDR3 sequence is 15 residues long. CDR3 sequence: CASSLVGTGVDEQFF. Here the CDR3 DNA reads TGCGCCAGCAGCTTGGTTGGGACAGGGGTTGATGAGCAGTTCTTC.

The chain recombines TRBV5-1 with TRBJ2-5, with TRBD2 identical over 8 bases. Germline assignment: CDR1 SGHRS and CDR2 YFSETQ. The CDR3 consists of 16 residues. After removal of 2 bases from V and 5 bases from J, the junction contained 11 bases not matched to a gene. This CDR3 is CASSFDPGLGDETQYF. CDR3 coding DNA: TGCGCCAGCAGCTTTGATCCGGGACTAGGCGACGAGACCCAGTACTTC.

The chain links TRBV29-1 to TRBJ1-2; 7 positions agree with TRBD1. CDR1 and CDR2 from the germline V gene are SQVTM and ANQGSEA. There are 15 residues in the CDR3. Germline trimming cut 1 base from V and 5 bases from J; bases unmatched to any gene: 10. For the CDR3, the DNA is TGCAGCGTTGAAGTTAGAGGGGGCGGCGGGTATGGCTACACCTTC. Amino acid sequence: CSVEVRGGGGYGYTF.

The chain has TRBV19 and TRBJ1-3, with D uncertain. CDR3 length equals 15 residues. The germline V and J ends were trimmed by 7 bases and 0 bases, with 13 bases remaining between them. Germline CDR1 and CDR2: LNHDA and SQIVND (reference sequence). The CDR3 region has the DNA TGTGCCAGTAACCCCCGCCCGAGCTCTGGAAACACCATATATTTT. Amino acid sequence: CASNPRPSSGNTIYF.

The chain couples TRBV3-1 (or the pseudogene TRBV3-2) to TRBJ1-2, with a weak D call TRBD1 (6 bases). Trimming removed 7 bases at V and 8 bases at J, with 17 bases between. The CDR3 is made up of 13 amino acids. Germline lookup yields CDR1 LGHDT and CDR2 YNNKEL (reference sequence). The CDR3 DNA reads TGTGCCAGCACTACTCAGGGGATTTACGGCTACACCTTC. Encoded protein: CASTTQGIYGYTF.

The gene calls are TRBV2 and TRBJ1-2; maybe TRBD1 (5 bases). The CDR3 is 13 amino acids. The V end lost 4 bases, the J end lost 2 bases, and 8 bases lay between the germline ends. The germline gives CDR1 SNHLY, CDR2 FYNNEI. The CDR3 loop is CASSGAGNYGYTF. As DNA, the CDR3 is TGTGCCAGCAGTGGGGCAGGGAACTATGGCTACACCTTC.

The rearrangement uses TRBV19 and TRBJ1-5; TRBD1 matches 10 bases. Losses at the gene ends were 11 bases for V and 4 bases for J; bases not matched to a gene: 14. Germline CDR1 is LNHDA and CDR2 is SQIVND (reference sequence). CDR3 length: 16 residues. The CDR3 sequence is CASQRERTGGNQPQHF. CDR3 in DNA: TGTGCCTCCCAGCGAGAACGGACAGGGGGGAATCAGCCCCAGCATTTT.

The rearrangement links TRBV19 to TRBJ2-3; a possible D gene is TRBD2 (5 bases). Germline V lookup: CDR1 LNHDA, CDR2 SQIVND (reference sequence). CDR3 length equals 17 residues. V lost 6 bases, J lost 2 bases, and 21 bases lay in between. For the CDR3, the DNA is TGTGCCAGTAGGGACTTGGGGTCCGGCCGCCACACAGATACGCAGTATTTT. Protein sequence: CASRDLGSGRHTDTQYF.

J is TRBJ1-2 and V is TRBV6-5; possible D gene TRBD1, 5 bases. CDR3 size: 13 residues. Germline lookup yields CDR1 MNHEY and CDR2 SVGAGI. Trimming took off 6 bases at V and 3 bases at J, with 11 bases between the two ends. The CDR3 nucleotides are TGTGCCAGCAGGCCGACAGATCACTATGGCTACACCTTC. As protein: CASRPTDHYGYTF.

The CDR3 is CASSVRQGTGNTIYF. CDR3 coding DNA: TGTGCCAGCAGCGTAAGACAGGGGACTGGAAACACCATATATTTT. The V gene is TRBV7-2, the J gene TRBJ1-3, with 8 bases fitting TRBD1. Germline loops: CDR1 SGHTA, CDR2 FQGNSA. V lost 5 bases to trimming and J lost 2 bases; unmatched junction nucleotides: 5. There are 15 residues in the CDR3.

The rearrangement uses TRBV9 and TRBJ2-7, with D possibly being TRBD1 (6 bases). The CDR3 is made up of 14 amino acids. The V end lost 0 bases, the J end lost 3 bases, and 10 bases lay between the germline ends. CDR1 SGDLS and CDR2 YYNGEE come from the germline V gene. The CDR3 here is CASSVGEGGYEQYF. CDR3 in DNA: TGTGCCAGCAGCGTAGGAGAAGGGGGCTACGAGCAGTACTTC.

The chain uses TRBV15 and TRBJ2-6; 8 bases agree with TRBD2. Germline CDR1 reads LNHNV; CDR2 reads YYDKDF (reference sequence). This CDR3 contains 16 residues. With 7 bases clipped from V and 0 bases from J, the junction kept 5 bases outside the gene matches. The CDR3 loop is CATKAGASSGANVLTF. DNA for the CDR3: TGTGCCACCAAAGCGGGAGCTAGCTCTGGGGCCAACGTCCTGACTTTC.

This rearrangement joins TRBV9 to TRBJ2-1; 11 bases fit TRBD2. In germline, CDR1 is SGDLS, CDR2 YYNGEE. The J segment lost 5 bases and the V segment lost 3 bases, leaving 7 bases of the junction unmatched. This CDR3 spans 16 amino acids. The CDR3 here is CASSAHLAGGNNEQFF. CDR3 in DNA: TGTGCCAGCAGCGCCCACTTAGCGGGGGGGAACAATGAGCAGTTCTTC.

This clone was detected only a few times. The genes are TRBV19 and TRBJ1-2; D is unclear. The V and J ends lost 1 base and 2 bases respectively, with 8 bases between them. The CDR3 totals 14 residues. In germline, CDR1 is LNHDA, CDR2 SQIVND (reference sequence). The CDR3 loop is CASSIGWQNYGYTF. The CDR3 DNA reads TGTGCCAGTAGTATAGGGTGGCAGAACTATGGCTACACCTTC.

The chain couples TRBV6-4 to TRBJ2-5; D perhaps matches TRBD1 (6 bases). There are 15 residues in the CDR3. V gave up 2 bases and J gave up 5 bases, with 15 bases separating them. Germline CDR1 is MRHNA and CDR2 is SNTAGT. The CDR3 region is CASSDGEPQGETQYF. The DNA of the CDR3 is TGTGCCAGCAGTGACGGGGAGCCCCAGGGGGAGACCCAGTACTTC.

The V gene is TRBV15, the J gene TRBJ2-5; a possible D gene is TRBD1 (6 bases). Per germline, CDR1 LNHNV and CDR2 YYDKDF (reference sequence). V was pared by 6 bases and J by 3 bases, with 17 bases between. CDR3 length: 15 amino acids. The CDR3 nucleotides are TGTGCCACCAGTACACAGGGACAAGGAGAAGAGACCCAGTACTTC. It specifies CATSTQGQGEETQYF.

To note about this clone: Different DNA sequences within this sample yield the same CDR3. The J gene is TRBJ2-1, the V gene TRBV18; 9 bases fit TRBD2. The CDR3 is made up of 15 amino acids. Germline CDR1 reads KGHSH; CDR2 reads LQKENI. V lost 3 bases, J lost 2 bases, and 2 bases stayed unmatched. Here the CDR3 DNA reads TGTGCCAGCTCACCGGGACTAGCAGCCTACAATGAGCAGTTCTTC. Protein: CASSPGLAAYNEQFF.

This clone was detected a few times. This chain connects TRBV6-2 or TRBV6-3 to TRBJ2-7, with 7 bases lining up with TRBD2. V was clipped by 0 bases and J by 1 base; unmatched bases: 6. The CDR3 has 16 amino acids. The germline V gene encodes CDR1 MNHEY and CDR2 SVGEGT. The CDR3 region is CASSYSPAGSSYEQYF. The CDR3 region has the DNA TGTGCCAGCAGTTACTCCCCAGCGGGGAGTTCCTACGAGCAGTACTTC.

The CDR3 region has the DNA TGTGCCAGCAGCTTAGGGATCCAGGGGTATGAAAAACTGTTTTTT. Translated: CASSLGIQGYEKLFF. The V gene is TRBV7-9, the J gene TRBJ1-4, with D possibly matching TRBD1 (6 bases). Trimming removed 1 base from V and 6 bases from J, with 12 bases in between. There are 15 residues in the CDR3. Germline V gives CDR1 SEHNR, CDR2 FQNEAQ (reference sequence).

The chain carries TRBV9 and TRBJ2-7, with D possibly being TRBD2 (5 bases). Per germline, CDR1 SGDLS and CDR2 YYNGEE. This CDR3 contains 14 residues. Trimming took 6 bases from V and 0 from J, leaving 13 bases between them. The CDR3 DNA follows: TGTGCCAGCAAGAGAGGGCCGGCCTCCTACGAGCAGTACTTC. This encodes CASKRGPASYEQYF.

The chain is built from TRBV28 and TRBJ2-5; tentative D call: TRBD1 (6 bases). The CDR3 has 15 amino acids. Germline CDR1 is MDHEN and CDR2 is SYDVKM. The V gene lost 7 bases and the J gene lost 6 bases, with 21 bases spanning the gap. Written as DNA, the CDR3 is TGTGCCAGCACCATAGGCCATGAGGGGACAAAGACCCAGTACTTC. Amino acids: CASTIGHEGTKTQYF.

This sequence joins TRBV9 and TRBJ2-3, with TRBD1 matching 7 bases. Germline V gene sequence: CDR1 SGDLS, CDR2 YYNGEE. CDR3 size: 15 residues. V lost 3 bases to trimming and J lost 5 bases; unmatched junction nucleotides: 9. This CDR3 reads CASSGGTVEGDTQYF. The CDR3 DNA reads as TGTGCCAGCAGCGGAGGGACAGTTGAAGGAGATACGCAGTATTTT.

This rearrangement joins TRBV5-1 to TRBJ1-1; no reliable D call. CDR3 size: 15 residues. Trimming left V 4 bases short and J 0 bases short, with 13 bases between. Germline V gives CDR1 SGHRS, CDR2 YFSETQ. The chain's CDR3 is CASSPRDPLNTEAFF. DNA of the CDR3: TGCGCCAGCAGCCCAAGAGATCCACTGAACACTGAAGCTTTCTTT.

The gene calls are TRBV7-3 and TRBJ2-3, with TRBD1 matching 9 bases. Germline CDR1 and CDR2: SGHTA and FQGTGA. The J segment lost 0 bases and the V segment lost 4 bases, leaving 2 bases of the junction unmatched. The CDR3 has 15 amino acids. This CDR3 reads CASSWTGASTDTQYF. The CDR3 DNA is TGTGCCAGCAGCTGGACAGGGGCTAGCACAGATACGCAGTATTTT.

Concerning this clone itself: A junction boundary mismatches the germline segment, possibly from a read error. The chain combines TRBV18 with TRBJ1-5; 7 nucleotides agree with TRBD1. Germline values: CDR1 KGHSH, CDR2 LQKENI. The CDR3 is made up of 16 amino acids. The CDR3 coding sequence is TGTGCCAGCTCACCACGTACAGGGGCTAGCCATCAGCCCCAGCATTTT. Protein: CASSPRTGASHQPQHF.